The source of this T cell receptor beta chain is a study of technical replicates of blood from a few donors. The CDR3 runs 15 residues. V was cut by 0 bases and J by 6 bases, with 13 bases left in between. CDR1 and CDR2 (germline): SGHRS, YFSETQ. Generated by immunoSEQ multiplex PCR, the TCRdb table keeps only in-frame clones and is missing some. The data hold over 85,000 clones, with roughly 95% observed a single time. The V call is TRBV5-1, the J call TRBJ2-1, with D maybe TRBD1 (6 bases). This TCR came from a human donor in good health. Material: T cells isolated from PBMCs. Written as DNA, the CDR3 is TGCGCCAGCAGCTTGGAAGCAGGGGCCGGCAATGAGCAGTTCTTC. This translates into CASSLEAGAGNEQFF.